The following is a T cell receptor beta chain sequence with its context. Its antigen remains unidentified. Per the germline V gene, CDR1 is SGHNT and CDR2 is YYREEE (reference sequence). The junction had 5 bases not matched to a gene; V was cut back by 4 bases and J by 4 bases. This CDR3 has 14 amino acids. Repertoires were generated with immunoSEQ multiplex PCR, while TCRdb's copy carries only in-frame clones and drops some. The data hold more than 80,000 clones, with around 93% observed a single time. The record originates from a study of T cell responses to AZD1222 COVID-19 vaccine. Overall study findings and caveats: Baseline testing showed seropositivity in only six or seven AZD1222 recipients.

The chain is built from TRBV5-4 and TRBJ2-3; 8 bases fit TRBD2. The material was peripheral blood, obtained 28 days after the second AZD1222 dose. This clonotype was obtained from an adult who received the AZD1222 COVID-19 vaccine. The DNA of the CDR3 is TGTGCCAGCAGCCGAGAGACTAGCGCAGATACGCAGTATTTT. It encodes CASSRETSADTQYF.